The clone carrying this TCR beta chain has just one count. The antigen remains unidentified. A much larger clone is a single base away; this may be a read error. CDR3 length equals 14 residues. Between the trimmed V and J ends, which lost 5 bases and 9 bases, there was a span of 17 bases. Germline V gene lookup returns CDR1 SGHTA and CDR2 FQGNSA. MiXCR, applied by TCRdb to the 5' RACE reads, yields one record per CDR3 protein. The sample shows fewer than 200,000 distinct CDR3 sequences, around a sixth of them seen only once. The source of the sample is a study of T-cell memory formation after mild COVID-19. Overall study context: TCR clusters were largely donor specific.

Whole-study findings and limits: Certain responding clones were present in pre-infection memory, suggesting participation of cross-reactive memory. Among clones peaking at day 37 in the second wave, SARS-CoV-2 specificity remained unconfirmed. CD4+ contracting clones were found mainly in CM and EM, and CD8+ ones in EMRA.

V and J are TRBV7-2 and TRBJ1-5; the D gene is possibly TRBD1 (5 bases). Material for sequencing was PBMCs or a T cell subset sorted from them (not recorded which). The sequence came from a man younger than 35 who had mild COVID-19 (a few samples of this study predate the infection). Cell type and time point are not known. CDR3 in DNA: TGTGCCAGCAGCGTAGGGGCGGGGGATCGGCCCCAGCATTTT. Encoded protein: CASSVGAGDRPQHF.